These 21 T cell receptor beta chains originate from one sample sequenced in a study of T cells in Graves' hyperthyroidism and ophthalmopathy. Using RNA transcripts as the source, TCR beta CDR3 regions were amplified. TCR CDR3 regions were first amplified by RT-PCR with HTBI primers. TCRdb re-analysed the multiplex PCR reads in MiXCR, keeping a single row per CDR3 protein. The repertoire holds a few hundred thousand distinct CDR3 sequences, with 14% as singletons. Specimen: blood. These receptors were obtained from a woman between 40 and 50 years old with Graves' hyperthyroidism.

The chain recombines TRBV20-1 with TRBJ2-3, with D maybe TRBD1 (6 bases). From germline, CDR1 is DFQATT and CDR2 SNEGSKA (reference sequence). The CDR3 loop spans 13 amino acids. Trimming cost V 3 bases and J 3 bases, with 10 bases left between them. The CDR3 bases are TGCAGTGCTAGGGACAGTTTAACAGATACGCAGTATTTT. Translating it yields CSARDSLTDTQYF.

The sample holds a few counts of this clonotype. The V and J genes are TRBV6-6 and TRBJ2-1; either TRBD1 or TRBD2 may supply D (5 bases each). The germline V gene has CDR1 MNHNY and CDR2 SVGAGI (reference sequence). CDR3 size: 16 residues. V gave up 0 bases and J gave up 4 bases, with 13 bases separating them. CDR3 in amino acids: CASSYSGFGGYNEQFF. CDR3 nucleotide sequence: TGTGCCAGCAGTTACTCGGGGTTTGGGGGATACAATGAGCAGTTCTTC.

Details on this clonotype: Given the absence of the conserved phenylalanine or tryptophan at the CDR3 end, a read error is likely. This chain links TRBV2 with TRBJ2-7; no definite D call. Looked up from germline, CDR1 is SNHLY and CDR2 is FYNNEI. V lost 6 bases and J lost 4, with 10 bases in between. The CDR3 runs to 12 residues. The CDR3 region has the DNA TGTGCCAGCAGCCCGGCCCGTTACGAGCAGTACCTC. As protein: CASSPARYEQYL.

The rearrangement uses TRBV14 and TRBJ1-1; 7 positions match TRBD1. CDR1 is SGHDN and CDR2 is FVKESK in the germline V gene. CDR3 size: 16 residues. With 4 bases clipped from V and 0 bases from J, the junction kept 8 bases outside the gene matches. CDR3 region: CASSPFWGQLNTEAFF. DNA for the CDR3: TGTGCCAGCAGCCCATTTTGGGGACAGTTGAACACTGAAGCTTTCTTT.

The rearrangement uses TRBV20-1 and TRBJ2-5, with 12 bases matching TRBD1. Germline lookup yields CDR1 DFQATT and CDR2 SNEGSKA (reference sequence). Trimming at V came to 6 bases and at J to 5 bases, leaving 10 bases not matched to a gene. CDR3 length: 15 amino acids. The CDR3, as DNA: TGCAGTGCAACCACGGGACAGGGGGCGGCTGAGACCCAGTACTTC. Its protein product is CSATTGQGAAETQYF.

This clonotype has ten or more counts. The V gene is TRBV7-3, the J gene TRBJ1-4; no definite D call. This CDR3 comprises 16 residues. With 9 bases removed from V and 4 bases from J, the gap between germline ends came to 21 bases. Germline CDR1 is SGHTA and CDR2 is FQGTGA. The CDR3 sequence is CARNYWHDLDNEKLFF. CDR3 DNA sequence: TGTGCCAGAAACTACTGGCACGATTTGGATAATGAAAAACTGTTTTTT. The whole variable domain, remainder taken from reference TRBV7-3 and TRBJ1-4, is GAGVSQTPSNKVTEKGKYVELRCDPISGHTALYWYRQSLGQGPEFLIYFQGTGAADDSGLPNDRFFAVRPEGSVSTLKIQRTERGDSAVYLCARNYWHDLDNEKLFFGSGTQLSVL.

The V call is TRBV6-1, the J call TRBJ2-5, with D unclear. Germline V gene sequence: CDR1 MNHNS, CDR2 SASEGT. Trimming took 7 bases from V and 1 from J, leaving 13 bases between them. This CDR3 contains 14 residues. For the CDR3, the DNA is TGTGCCAGCACCCCAAAGAAGCGCCAAGAGACCCAGTACTTC. Its protein is CASTPKKRQETQYF.

This clonotype was found many times. The chain links TRBV7-2 to TRBJ2-1, with D possibly matching TRBD2 (5 bases). The germline CDR1 and CDR2 sequences are SGHTA and FQGNSA. This CDR3 contains 15 residues. Trimming removed 8 bases at V and 0 bases at J, with 14 bases between. CDR3 loop: CASLPGGSSYNEQFF. CDR3 nucleotides: TGTGCCAGCCTTCCAGGTGGGAGCTCCTACAATGAGCAGTTCTTC.

A few counts support this clonotype. The V call is TRBV29-1, the J call TRBJ2-2; 7 bases agree with TRBD1. V was clipped by 6 bases and J by 5 bases; unmatched bases: 3. Germline V gene lookup returns CDR1 SQVTM and CDR2 ANQGSEA. The CDR3 extends over 12 amino acids. The CDR3 DNA sequence: TGCAGCGTCGGGACAGCTACCGGGGAGCTGTTTTTT. Translating it yields CSVGTATGELFF.

This clonotype was seen many times. V and J are TRBV30 and TRBJ1-1; no clear D gene. Germline V lookup: CDR1 GTSNPN, CDR2 SVGIG (reference sequence). Between the trimmed V and J ends, which lost 5 bases and 4 bases, there was a span of 8 bases. There are 11 residues in the CDR3. Here the CDR3 reads CAWFGITEAFF. The CDR3 coding sequence is TGTGCCTGGTTCGGGATCACTGAAGCTTTCTTT.

This clonotype came up a few times. The chain combines TRBV7-8 with TRBJ2-7, with 7 bases fitting TRBD2. CDR3 length equals 15 residues. Germline values: CDR1 SGHVS, CDR2 FQNEAQ. Trimming took 1 base from V and 4 from J; bases not matched to a gene: 7. The CDR3 coding sequence is TGTGCCAGCAGCTTAGAGCTAGCGGACAATTACGAGCAGTACTTC. Translated: CASSLELADNYEQYF.

The table lists this clonotype with a few counts. The rearrangement uses TRBV27 and TRBJ2-2, with D perhaps matching TRBD1 or TRBD2 (5 bases each). The length of the CDR3 is 14 residues. V gave up 3 bases and J gave up 5 bases, with 10 bases separating them. Germline V lookup: CDR1 MNHEY, CDR2 SMNVEV (reference sequence). CDR3 sequence (DNA): TGTGCCAGCAGTTTGGACGAGGGGACCGGGGAGCTGTTTTTT. Amino acids: CASSLDEGTGELFF.

This clonotype was observed many times. The chain links TRBV11-2 to TRBJ2-3; no definite D call. CDR3 length: 16 residues. The germline V gene has CDR1 SGHAT and CDR2 FQNNGV. V was clipped by 2 bases and J by 0 bases, with 12 bases between them. The CDR3 spells CASSLLERTSTDTQYF. The CDR3 DNA reads TGTGCCAGCAGCTTATTAGAGCGAACTAGCACAGATACGCAGTATTTT.

This clonotype was recorded many times. The V call is TRBV27, the J call TRBJ2-7; D is uncertain. Per germline, CDR1 MNHEY and CDR2 SMNVEV (reference sequence). The CDR3 extends over 15 amino acids. Trimming pared 3 bases from V and 2 bases from J, leaving 14 bases between. CDR3 protein: CASSFAAEAPYEQYF. CDR3 DNA: TGTGCCAGCAGTTTTGCGGCCGAGGCCCCCTACGAGCAGTACTTC.

The sample holds a few counts of this clonotype. V is TRBV4-2 and J is TRBJ1-5; D remains ambiguous. Trimming removed 1 base at V and 0 bases at J, with 10 bases between. The CDR3 loop spans 16 amino acids. Germline loops: CDR1 LGHNA, CDR2 YNFKEQ. The CDR3 reads CASSQGADYSNQPQHF. The CDR3 coding sequence is TGTGCCAGCAGCCAAGGAGCAGATTATAGCAATCAGCCCCAGCATTTT.

This clonotype showed up many times. The chain couples TRBV5-1 to TRBJ2-2, with unresolved D. The CDR3 contains 16 residues. Trimming left V 0 bases short and J 0 bases short, with 9 bases between. The germline V gene has CDR1 SGHRS and CDR2 YFSETQ. This chain's CDR3 is CASSLVGLSNTGELFF. CDR3 DNA sequence: TGCGCCAGCAGCTTGGTAGGGCTATCGAACACCGGGGAGCTGTTTTTT.

The table lists this clonotype with many counts. The CDR3 bases are TGTGCCAGCAGTGTACCGGGACAGGGGGCGCGGGAGCAGTACTTC. Protein: CASSVPGQGAREQYF. The chain joins TRBV28 to TRBJ2-7; 12 bases line up with TRBD1. V lost 5 bases, J lost 7 bases, and 9 bases stayed unmatched. The CDR3 length is 15 residues. Germline-derived CDR1 and CDR2 are MDHEN and SYDVKM.

This clonotype was recorded many times. The rearrangement links TRBV6-1 to TRBJ2-1; 12 bases match TRBD1. In germline, CDR1 is MNHNS, CDR2 SASEGT. The CDR3 totals 17 residues. Trimming cost V 6 bases and J 8 bases; bases outside gene matches: 14. CDR3 coding DNA: TGTGCCAGCAGACCTCGTCTAGGGACAGGGGGCGTCGATGAGCAGTTCTTC. It specifies CASRPRLGTGGVDEQFF.

The chain uses TRBV25-1 and TRBJ2-1; D call uncertain. The CDR3 totals 11 residues. V gave up 3 bases and J gave up 8 bases, with 5 bases separating them. CDR1 is MGHDK and CDR2 is SYGVNS in the germline V gene. The CDR3 protein is CASSEFHEQFF. CDR3 nucleotides: TGTGCCAGCAGTGAGTTTCATGAGCAGTTCTTC.

V gene TRBV6-2 or TRBV6-3 combines with J gene TRBJ1-6; D ambiguous. Germline lookup yields CDR1 MNHEY and CDR2 SVGEGT. The CDR3 covers 14 residues. V shed 7 bases and J shed 9 bases, with 16 bases lying between them. CDR3 sequence (DNA): TGTGCCAGCAACCCCGAGCTTCGGGGTTCACCCCTCCACTTT. Its translation is CASNPELRGSPLHF.

The chain is built from TRBV4-1 and TRBJ2-3; maybe TRBD2 (7 bases). Trimming shortened V by 0 bases and J by 4 bases, and 14 bases separated the two germline ends. CDR1 and CDR2 (germline): MGHRA, YSYEKL. The CDR3 sequence is 16 residues long. The CDR3, as DNA: TGCGCCAGCAGCCAAGAGGGGGCGGGAGTGGCAGATACGCAGTATTTT. Amino acids: CASSQEGAGVADTQYF.